These T cell receptor beta chains were read from a single sample in a study of CD8 T cells in Susac syndrome. TCRdb reprocessed the immunoSEQ multiplex PCR reads with MiXCR, giving one entry per CDR3 protein. The sample has around 200,000 distinct CDR3 sequences, roughly 94% seen once. The sample taken for sequencing was CD4+ T cells from PBMCs. The receptors come from a human donor with multiple sclerosis. CDR3s include the opening cysteine and the closing phenylalanine or tryptophan. D genes are given only for firm matches. Where a row states a size, it is once, few, many or the class of an expanded clone; other rows omit it.

d_gene	v_gene	abundance	j_gene	len	CDR3aa	CDR3nt
TRBD2	TRBV2	.	TRBJ2-1	15	CASSETSGGKGEQFF	TGTGCCAGCAGTGAAACTAGCGGGGGCAAGGGGGAGCAGTTCTTC
TRBD1	TRBV2	.	TRBJ1-1	14	CASSPRQGMAEAFF	TGTGCCAGCAGCCCTAGACAGGGGATGGCTGAAGCTTTCTTT
TRBD2	TRBV29-1	.	TRBJ2-5	16	CSVPKTSGEQKETQYF	TGCAGCGTTCCCAAGACTAGCGGGGAGCAGAAAGAGACCCAGTACTTC
TRBD1	TRBV20-1	.	TRBJ1-2	13	CSAFGSDRPKPFF	TGCAGTGCTTTCGGCTCGGACAGGCCCAAGCCCTTCTTC
.	TRBV30	.	TRBJ1-2	12	CAWSVDYYGYTF	TGTGCCTGGAGTGTGGATTACTATGGCTACACCTTC
.	TRBV30	.	TRBJ2-7	13	CACSQGLRNEQYF	TGTGCCTGCTCCCAGGGGTTAAGGAACGAGCAGTACTTC
.	TRBV5-1	.	TRBJ2-7	16	CASSLVPDFSSYEQYF	TGCGCCAGCAGCTTAGTCCCGGACTTCAGCTCCTACGAGCAGTACTTC
TRBD1	TRBV6-5	.	TRBJ2-1	15	CACESGRGRRAEQFF	TGTGCCTGCGAATCCGGAAGGGGGCGTAGGGCTGAGCAGTTCTTC
.	TRBV2	.	TRBJ2-7	11	CASGRAYEQYF	TGTGCCAGCGGTCGGGCCTACGAGCAGTACTTC
TRBD2	TRBV9	.	TRBJ2-5	15	CASSPPTGLADSQYF	TGTGCCAGCAGCCCGCCGACGGGACTAGCGGACTCTCAGTACTTC
TRBD2	TRBV29-1	.	TRBJ2-1	13	CSVRTSLGNEQFF	TGCAGCGTCCGGACTAGCCTCGGCAATGAGCAGTTCTTC
.	TRBV30	once	TRBJ2-7	13	CACRGGGTYEQYF	TGTGCCTGCCGGGGAGGGGGCACCTACGAGCAGTACTTC
.	TRBV5-6	once	TRBJ2-5	14	CASSLVTPRETQYF	TGTGCCAGCAGCTTGGTTACCCCGAGGGAGACCCAGTACTTC
.	TRBV3-1	.	TRBJ2-3	13	CASSHLEPDTQYF	TGTGCCAGCAGCCACTTAGAACCAGATACGCAGTATTTT
.	TRBV5-4	.	TRBJ2-5	15	CASSTRLSGEETQYF	TGTGCCAGCAGCACCCGCCTCAGTGGTGAAGAGACCCAGTACTTC
.	TRBV7-9	.	TRBJ1-4	13	CASSLGGPEKLFF	TGTGCCAGCAGCTTGGGGGGCCCTGAAAAACTGTTTTTT
.	TRBV15	.	TRBJ2-5	16	CATSRDRSHREETQYF	TGTGCCACCAGCAGAGATCGAAGTCACCGGGAAGAGACCCAGTACTTC
.	TRBV20-1	.	TRBJ1-2	13	CSARRGLSYGYTF	TGCAGTGCTCGAAGGGGGTTATCCTATGGCTACACCTTC
TRBD2	TRBV20-1	.	TRBJ2-3	16	CSAPPALAGYTDTQYF	TGCAGTGCTCCACCCGCCCTAGCGGGCTACACAGATACGCAGTATTTT
TRBD2	TRBV20-1	.	TRBJ2-3	14	CSASGGAGTDTQYF	TGCAGTGCTAGCGGGGGGGCGGGGACAGATACGCAGTATTTT
.	TRBV29-1	.	TRBJ2-2	13	CSATTANTGELFF	TGCAGCGCCACCACAGCGAACACCGGGGAGCTGTTTTTT
.	TRBV11-2	few	TRBJ2-3	12	CASTPSTDTQYF	TGTGCCAGCACCCCCTCCACAGATACGCAGTATTTT
.	TRBV25-1	.	TRBJ1-2	15	CASSESKGRVGGYTF	TGTGCCAGCAGTGAATCAAAAGGTCGAGTGGGTGGCTACACCTTC
TRBD2	TRBV29-1	.	TRBJ2-1	13	CSALLAGGGEQFF	TGCAGCGCTCTACTAGCGGGAGGGGGTGAGCAGTTCTTC
.	TRBV5-1	once	TRBJ2-1	15	CASRLGLNPFNEQFF	TGCGCCAGCCGCCTCGGGCTAAACCCTTTCAATGAGCAGTTCTTC
TRBD1	TRBV9	.	TRBJ2-3	16	CASSARTGQNTDTQYF	TGTGCCAGCAGCGCCCGGACAGGACAGAACACAGATACGCAGTATTTT
TRBD1	TRBV29-1	.	TRBJ2-3	15	CSVSGTGAFTDTQYF	TGCAGCGTATCCGGGACAGGGGCTTTCACAGATACGCAGTATTTT